These 32 T cell receptor beta chains originate from one sample sequenced in a study of regulatory T cells in long-lasting Graves disease. As for time point: newly diagnosed GD, antithyroid drugs for less than 3 months. Extracted PBMC RNA gave rise to the TCR library. Researchers made TCR beta libraries by using iRepertoire HTBI primers and running Arm-PCR on CDR3 regions. TCRdb redid the calling of the multiplex PCR reads with MiXCR, one entry per CDR3 protein. The sample lists about 440,000 distinct CDR3 sequences; around 14% were seen once. Another study also made use of these data, one on T cells in Graves' hyperthyroidism and ophthalmopathy.

Sequencing used peripheral blood mononuclear cells (PBMCs), obtained at new diagnosis, from a patient treated with antithyroid drugs. The receptors shown here come from a woman aged 25 to 39 with Graves disease.

This clonotype was recorded at least ten times. The gene calls are TRBV6-9 and TRBJ2-3, with no clear D. Germline assignment: CDR1 MNHGY and CDR2 SVAAGI. This CDR3 is 17 amino acids long. Between the trimmed V and J ends, which lost 3 bases and 3 bases, there was a span of 19 bases. CDR3 sequence reads: CASSYLPTGHRTDTQYF. CDR3 sequence (DNA): TGTGCCAGCAGTTACTTACCCACTGGGCATAGGACAGATACGCAGTATTTT.

This clonotype was counted many times. The rearrangement joins TRBV7-6 to TRBJ1-3; no clear D. The ends were cut back, 0 bases at V and 4 bases at J, with 4 bases in the middle. The germline V gene has CDR1 SGHVS and CDR2 FNYEAQ. The CDR3 runs 13 residues. CDR3 region: CASSLAHGNTIYF. In nucleotides, the CDR3 is TGTGCCAGCAGCTTAGCGCACGGAAACACCATATATTTT.

The chain employs TRBV20-1 and TRBJ2-5, with 14 bases lining up with TRBD2. J lost 5 bases, V lost 6 bases, and 5 bases had no gene match. The CDR3 consists of 14 residues. Germline CDR1 reads DFQATT; CDR2 reads SNEGSKA (reference sequence). Written as DNA, the CDR3 is TGCAGTGCAAGGACTAGCGGGAGGTGGGAGACCCAGTACTTC. Encoded protein: CSARTSGRWETQYF.

This clonotype came up many times. The J gene is TRBJ2-3, the V gene TRBV11-1; a weak D match, TRBD2 (6 bases). This CDR3 is built from 15 residues. Germline-derived CDR1 and CDR2 are SGHAT and FQDESV (reference sequence). V shed 5 bases and J shed 5 bases, with 17 bases lying between them. The CDR3 region has the DNA TGTGCCAGCAGCCCGGCGGGGTCATCGGGAGATACGCAGTATTTT. Its translation: CASSPAGSSGDTQYF.

This clonotype was recorded many times. The gene calls are TRBV20-1 and TRBJ2-1; perhaps D is TRBD1 or TRBD2 (6 bases each). CDR3 length: 14 residues. Germline V gives CDR1 DFQATT, CDR2 SNEGSKA (reference sequence). Trimming cost V 6 bases and J 6 bases, with 18 bases left between them. CDR3 amino acids: CSAPAEGQGNEQFF. CDR3 bases: TGCAGTGCCCCCGCGGAGGGACAAGGCAATGAGCAGTTCTTC.

The chain recombines TRBV18 with TRBJ1-1; D might be TRBD1 (6 bases). CDR3 length: 15 amino acids. V was trimmed by 2 bases and J by 5 bases, leaving 15 bases between them. Germline CDR1 KGHSH, CDR2 LQKENI. The CDR3 DNA is TGTGCCAGCTCACCAAGGGGGTCAAGGAGAACTGAAGCTTTCTTT. As protein: CASSPRGSRRTEAFF.

Notes on this clonotype: A much larger clonotype is one base distant, so this may be a read error. The J gene is TRBJ2-5, the V gene TRBV6-1; tentatively, D is TRBD2 (5 bases). V lost 0 bases to trimming and J lost 11 bases, with 13 bases between them. The CDR3 sequence is 13 residues long. The germline CDR1 and CDR2 sequences are MNHNS and SASEGT. In DNA form, the CDR3 reads TGTGCCAGCAGTGAAGCGGAGGTGGATGAGCAGTACTTC. Residues: CASSEAEVDEQYF.

This clonotype appeared many times. The chain employs TRBV11-3 and TRBJ2-2; possible D gene TRBD1, 5 bases. The germline gives CDR1 SGHNT, CDR2 YENEEA. V lost 5 bases and J 0 bases, leaving 13 bases between the germline ends. The CDR3 runs 16 residues. The CDR3 nucleotides read TGTGCCAGCAGCCCCCAGGGTTCATCGAACACCGGGGAGCTGTTTTTT. This codes for CASSPQGSSNTGELFF. Combining the CDR3 with reference TRBV11-3 and TRBJ2-2 gives the whole variable domain EAGVVQSPRYKIIEKKQPVAFWCNPISGHNTLYWYLQNLGQGPELLIRYENEEAVDDSQLPKDRFSAERLKGVDSTLKIQPAELGDSAVYLCASSPQGSSNTGELFFGEGSRLTVL.

This clonotype was detected ten times or more. CDR3 loop: CASSLVSVNTEAFF. The CDR3, as DNA: TGTGCCAGCAGCTTAGTGTCGGTGAACACTGAAGCTTTCTTT. V usage is TRBV13 and J usage is TRBJ1-1; D remains unclear. Germline V gives CDR1 PRHDT, CDR2 FYEKMQ (reference sequence). Trimming cost V 1 base and J 0 bases, with 6 bases left between them. The CDR3 covers 14 residues. The full variable domain, rest sourced from reference TRBV13 and TRBJ1-1, is AAGVIQSPRHLIKEKRETATLKCYPIPRHDTVYWYQQGPGQDPQFLISFYEKMQSDKGSIPDRFSAQQFSDYHSELNMSSLELGDSALYFCASSLVSVNTEAFFGQGTRLTVV.

This clonotype was counted at least ten times. This chain uses TRBV12-3 or TRBV12-4 with TRBJ2-1; the match to TRBD1 covers 7 bases. V dropped 9 bases and J dropped 8; count of bases not matched to a gene: 10. This CDR3 comprises 13 residues. The CDR3 loop is CASHRGSGHEQFF. The CDR3 region has the DNA TGTGCCAGTCACAGGGGCTCGGGTCATGAGCAGTTCTTC.

V gene TRBV19 combines with J gene TRBJ1-2; 10 bases fit TRBD1. Germline-derived CDR1 and CDR2 are LNHDA and SQIVND (reference sequence). The length of the CDR3 is 15 residues. Trimming cost V 7 bases and J 8 bases; bases outside gene matches: 13. The CDR3: CASTEPGTGDFGYTF. The CDR3 nucleotides are TGTGCCAGTACTGAGCCTGGGACAGGGGATTTCGGCTACACCTTC.

V and J are TRBV30 and TRBJ1-5, with D maybe TRBD1 (5 bases). Trimming stripped 2 bases from V and 5 bases from J, with 10 bases between. This CDR3 is built from 13 residues. From germline, CDR1 is GTSNPN and CDR2 SVGIG (reference sequence). The CDR3 DNA follows: TGTGCCTGGAGTACAACCAGGGATCAGCCCCAGCATTTT. Protein sequence: CAWSTTRDQPQHF. The whole variable domain, filled in from reference TRBV30 and TRBJ1-5, reads SQTIHQWPATLVQPVGSPLSLECTVEGTSNPNLYWYRQAAGRGLQLLFYSVGIGQISSEVPQNLSASRPQDRQFILSSKKLLLSDSGFYLCAWSTTRDQPQHFGDGTRLSIL.

V gene TRBV7-3 combines with J gene TRBJ2-1; no firm D call. There are 16 residues in the CDR3. Germline CDR1 reads SGHTA; CDR2 reads FQGTGA. The V gene lost 3 bases and the J gene lost 0 bases, with 12 bases spanning the gap. CDR3 sequence (DNA): TGTGCCAGCAGCTTGGGCCTTCTCAGCTCCTACAATGAGCAGTTCTTC. It encodes CASSLGLLSSYNEQFF.

At least ten counts were recorded for this clonotype. The V and J genes are TRBV4-2 and TRBJ2-1, with 8 bases aligning to TRBD2. CDR1 and CDR2 (germline): LGHNA, YNFKEQ. Unmatched junction bases numbered 6, after V lost 5 bases and J lost 3 bases. The CDR3 totals 15 residues. The CDR3 sequence is CASSYSGRGYNEQFF. The DNA for the CDR3 is TGTGCCAGCAGCTACAGCGGGAGAGGCTACAATGAGCAGTTCTTC.

This clonotype showed up many times. The V and J genes are TRBV12-3 or TRBV12-4 and TRBJ1-3, with D perhaps matching TRBD1 (6 bases). CDR3 length: 16 amino acids. V was cut by 6 bases and J by 0 bases, with 15 bases left in between. As DNA, the CDR3 is TGTGCCAGCAGCGTTGTACAGGGCTTCTCTGGAAACACCATATATTTT. Protein product: CASSVVQGFSGNTIYF.

This clonotype showed up just a few times. The V gene is TRBV7-3, the J gene TRBJ1-1, with D unresolved. The CDR3 covers 14 residues. V lost 1 base and J 5 bases, leaving 11 bases between the germline ends. In germline, CDR1 is SGHTA, CDR2 FQGTGA. For the CDR3, the DNA is TGTGCCAGCAGCTTAATGGCGGGGTCTACTGAAGCTTTCTTT. Protein sequence: CASSLMAGSTEAFF.

This clonotype was recorded many times. This chain uses TRBV3-1 with TRBJ2-3; a weak D match, TRBD1 (6 bases). The germline V gene encodes CDR1 LGHDT and CDR2 YNNKEL (reference sequence). The CDR3 length is 14 residues. V lost 0 bases and J 6 bases, leaving 10 bases between the germline ends. The CDR3: CASSQDFRGDTQYF. The CDR3 DNA is TGTGCCAGCAGCCAAGATTTTAGGGGGGATACGCAGTATTTT.

The J gene is TRBJ2-7, the V gene TRBV15; D is possibly TRBD1 or TRBD2 (5 bases each). Trimming left V 5 bases short and J 6 bases short, with 23 bases between. This CDR3 contains 16 residues. The germline V gene has CDR1 LNHNV and CDR2 YYDKDF (reference sequence). CDR3 loop: CATSGSGPGLRAEQYF. CDR3 DNA: TGTGCCACCAGCGGTTCTGGGCCAGGGTTGAGGGCCGAGCAGTACTTC.

This clonotype was counted many times. This chain joins TRBV18 and TRBJ2-5, with TRBD2 identical over 7 bases. This CDR3 is 15 amino acids long. Germline V gene lookup returns CDR1 KGHSH and CDR2 LQKENI. J lost 8 bases, V lost 6 bases, and 15 bases had no gene match. CDR3 region: CASSGKGLDEATQYF. As DNA, the CDR3 is TGTGCCAGCTCGGGAAAAGGACTAGATGAGGCCACCCAGTACTTC.

This clonotype appeared many times. The V gene is TRBV5-6, the J gene TRBJ2-5; perhaps TRBD1 as D (6 bases). The germline V gene encodes CDR1 SGHDT and CDR2 YYEEEE. V shed 4 bases and J shed 3 bases, with 13 bases lying between them. This CDR3 region has 14 residues. DNA for the CDR3: TGTGCCAGCAGCCAACTCAGGGGAGAAGAGACCCAGTACTTC. Residues: CASSQLRGEETQYF.

Ten or more counts support this clonotype. A read error may be the cause here, since a much bigger clone is one base away. The genes are TRBV11-2 and TRBJ2-7; D ambiguous. This CDR3 comprises 10 residues. Trimming pared 3 bases from V and 6 bases from J, leaving 3 bases between. Per the germline V gene, CDR1 is SGHAT and CDR2 is FQNNGV. The CDR3: CASSFSEQYF. CDR3 nucleotide sequence: TGTGCCAGCAGCTTCAGCGAGCAGTACTTC.

In this sample, this clonotype turned up many times. V usage is TRBV2 and J usage is TRBJ1-5, with 9 bases that match TRBD1. Germline V CDR1 and CDR2: SNHLY, FYNNEI. The CDR3 loop spans 14 amino acids. V dropped 7 bases and J dropped 4; count of bases not matched to a gene: 5. The CDR3 protein is CASKDRGENQPQHF. In DNA form, the CDR3 reads TGTGCCAGCAAAGACAGGGGGGAAAATCAGCCCCAGCATTTT.

The chain combines TRBV12-3 or TRBV12-4 with TRBJ1-2, with D possibly being TRBD1 (6 bases). This CDR3 region has 12 residues. The V end was cut by 5 bases, the J end by 7 bases, with 11 bases between. The CDR3 nucleotides are TGTGCCAGCAGTCCGCACAGGGCTGGCTACACCTTC. It codes for CASSPHRAGYTF.

In its sample, this clonotype was seen a few times. J is TRBJ2-1 and V is TRBV27; 7 nucleotides match TRBD2. The J call may be in error: the DNA end matches TRBJ2-5 better. Germline CDR1 and CDR2: MNHEY and SMNVEV (reference sequence). The CDR3 spans 14 residues. CDR3 DNA sequence: TGTGCCAGCAGTTGGATAGCGGGCCTAGAGACCCAGTACTTC. Translated: CASSWIAGLETQYF.

This clonotype was observed a few times. V is TRBV11-2 and J is TRBJ1-3; D possibly corresponds to TRBD1 (6 bases). This CDR3 contains 14 residues. V was pared by 4 bases and J by 14 bases, with 21 bases between. Germline V CDR1 and CDR2: SGHAT, FQNNGV. The CDR3 protein is CASSSGTSKIGVYF. CDR3 sequence (DNA): TGTGCCAGCAGCTCCGGGACAAGCAAGATTGGGGTATATTTT.

Many counts were recorded for this clonotype. The chain combines TRBV12-3 or TRBV12-4 with TRBJ1-2; perhaps TRBD1 as D (6 bases). This CDR3 has 14 residues. Trimming cost V 8 bases and J 4 bases, with 17 bases left between them. CDR3 sequence (DNA): TGTGCCAGCGGAGAAGGGGGGCGTACCTATGGCTACACCTTC. As protein: CASGEGGRTYGYTF.

This clonotype was recorded at least ten times. V gene TRBV27 combines with J gene TRBJ1-1; D ambiguous. The CDR3 runs 14 residues. V shed 0 bases and J shed 2 bases, with 7 bases lying between them. CDR1 is MNHEY, CDR2 SMNVEV, per germline (reference sequence). DNA for the CDR3: TGTGCCAGCAGTTTATCCACGGTAAACACTGAAGCTTTCTTT. The encoded protein is CASSLSTVNTEAFF.

This clonotype was seen many times. J is TRBJ2-1 and V is TRBV2; D is unresolved. The CDR3 is made up of 12 amino acids. Germline-derived CDR1 and CDR2 are SNHLY and FYNNEI. Trimming pared 4 bases from V and 9 bases from J, leaving 10 bases between. CDR3: CASSASMAEQFF. The CDR3 DNA reads TGTGCCAGCAGTGCCAGCATGGCTGAGCAGTTCTTC.

The table lists this clonotype with a few counts. The chain carries TRBV14 and TRBJ1-1; D not certain. The CDR3 is 14 amino acids. Per germline, CDR1 SGHDN and CDR2 FVKESK. Trimming shortened V by 2 bases and J by 3 bases, and 10 bases separated the two germline ends. CDR3 region: CASSQRGRYTEAFF. The CDR3 DNA reads as TGTGCCAGCAGCCAACGCGGCCGTTACACTGAAGCTTTCTTT.

This clonotype was observed many times. The chain has TRBV7-2 and TRBJ2-1; 7 bases match TRBD2. CDR1 and CDR2 (germline): SGHTA, FQGNSA. V was pared by 3 bases and J by 5 bases, with 7 bases of the junction left unmatched. CDR3 length: 15 amino acids. The chain's CDR3 is CASSFWREINNEQFF. CDR3 DNA: TGTGCCAGCAGCTTCTGGCGGGAGATCAACAATGAGCAGTTCTTC.

This chain links TRBV14 with TRBJ1-1; TRBD1 might be the D (5 bases). CDR1 and CDR2 (germline): SGHDN, FVKESK. The V gene lost 2 bases and the J gene lost 8 bases, with 18 bases spanning the gap. This CDR3 has 15 amino acids. CDR3 sequence (DNA): TGTGCCAGCAGCCAAAATGGGGACCGTCGGACGGAAGCTTTCTTT. As protein: CASSQNGDRRTEAFF.

This clonotype came up many times. The chain is built from TRBV10-2 and TRBJ2-5; 10 positions agree with TRBD1. Losses at the gene ends were 5 bases for V and 1 base for J; bases not matched to a gene: 4. There are 15 residues in the CDR3. The germline CDR1 and CDR2 sequences are WSHSY and SAAADI. The CDR3 coding sequence is TGCGCCAGCAGTTTGGGACAGGGGTTCCAAGAGACCCAGTACTTC. Translated, it gives CASSLGQGFQETQYF.